This T cell receptor beta chain is from a study of CD8+CD57+ T cells in acquired aplastic anemia. Overall study context: On average, sorted CD4+ and CD8+ cells gave about 3.1 ug of DNA. Overall study results and limits: Patients and controls shared around 30 CD8+ CDR3 sequences. Patients showed no significant difference from controls in CD8+ Simpson's diversity.

Points on this clonotype: The antigen remains undetermined.

Patients chosen for sequencing had CD8+CD57+ cells that had expanded, as shown by flow cytometry. By the time of blood sampling, patients had still received no therapy. It was genomic DNA that served as the template for profiling TCR beta VDJ and CDR3. One entry per CDR3 protein, called by TCRdb with MiXCR from the reads. The table lists about 290,000 distinct CDR3 sequences, under 65% of them singletons. Per germline, CDR1 SEHNR and CDR2 FQNEAQ (reference sequence). Trimming left V 5 bases short and J 5 bases short, with 16 bases between. There are 15 residues in the CDR3. The receptor comes from a human donor with aplastic anemia. Sequencing used sorted CD4+, CD8+, or CD8+CD57+ T cells (not recorded which) from PBMCs. The chain links TRBV7-9 to TRBJ2-1; TRBD2 might be the D (6 bases). The CDR3 DNA reads as TGTGCCAGCAGCCCATTCAGGACTACCGACAATGAGCAGTTCTTC. It encodes CASSPFRTTDNEQFF. The whole variable domain, remainder taken from reference TRBV7-9 and TRBJ2-1, is DTGVSQNPRHKITKRGQNVTFRCDPISEHNRLYWYRQTLGQGPEFLTYFQNEAQLEKSRLLSDRFSAERPKGSFSTLEIQRTEQGDSAMYLCASSPFRTTDNEQFFGPGTRLTVL.